Presented here are 19 T cell receptor beta chains from one specimen sequenced in a study of shared clonotypes between healthy human individuals. Data came from immunoSEQ multiplex PCR; TCRdb stores just in-frame clones and leaves some out. The repertoire includes some 2.1 million clones, 85% to 95% of them detected once, and 0.1% to 0.15% sits in the top ten. Sequencing used naive CD4+ T cells sorted from blood. Subset of the sample: CD45RA+ positively selected. These receptors were obtained from a man between 18 and 35 years old in good health.

CDR3 amino acids: CASSPGQGAVNYGYTF. CDR3 DNA sequence: TGTGCCAGCAGCCCAGGACAGGGGGCCGTAAACTATGGCTACACCTTC. V usage is TRBV7-9 and J usage is TRBJ1-2; 11 bases agree with TRBD1. V dropped 5 bases and J dropped 2; count of bases not matched to a gene: 7. Per the germline V gene, CDR1 is SEHNR and CDR2 is FQNEAQ (reference sequence). This CDR3 has 16 residues.

This chain uses TRBV11-3 with TRBJ2-6, with D unclear. This CDR3 is built from 16 residues. Germline V gene sequence: CDR1 SGHNT, CDR2 YENEEA. With 4 bases removed from V and 0 bases from J, the gap between germline ends came to 10 bases. The chain's CDR3 is CASSSGRISGANVLTF. The CDR3 DNA follows: TGTGCCAGCAGCTCCGGACGGATCTCTGGGGCCAACGTCCTGACTTTC.

V gene TRBV10-3 combines with J gene TRBJ2-3; either TRBD1 or TRBD2 may supply D (5 bases each). CDR1 and CDR2 from the germline V gene are ENHRY and SYGVKD. Trimming took 2 bases from V and 0 from J, leaving 15 bases between them. This CDR3 comprises 17 residues. The CDR3 sequence: CAISEVRGGTSTDTQYF. CDR3 sequence (DNA): TGTGCCATCAGTGAGGTGAGGGGCGGAACTAGCACAGATACGCAGTATTTT.

This sequence joins TRBV6-1 and TRBJ2-7; D call uncertain. CDR3 size: 13 residues. CDR1 is MNHNS, CDR2 SASEGT, per germline. V lost 6 bases and J 5 bases, leaving 14 bases between the germline ends. CDR3 DNA sequence: TGTGCCAGCAGCTTGTTATTGGACCACGAGCAGTACTTC. Amino acids: CASSLLLDHEQYF.

J is TRBJ2-6 and V is TRBV6-5; no definite D call. The V gene lost 4 bases and the J gene lost 4 bases, with 8 bases spanning the gap. This CDR3 region has 14 residues. Germline loops: CDR1 MNHEY, CDR2 SVGAGI. The CDR3 sequence: CASSSDGGANVLTF. The CDR3 DNA reads as TGTGCCAGCAGTTCTGACGGCGGGGCCAACGTCCTGACTTTC.

The CDR3 region has the DNA TGTGCCAGAGGGGTGGGGACAGACTTTTACGAGCAGTACTTC. This codes for CARGVGTDFYEQYF. This chain connects TRBV7-3 to TRBJ2-7; 7 bases fit TRBD1. J gave up 4 bases and V 9 bases, and 12 bases lay outside the gene matches. The CDR3 loop spans 14 amino acids. CDR1 is SGHTA, CDR2 FQGTGA, per germline.

In regard to this clone: This same CDR3 is encoded by further DNA sequences in the sample. This sequence joins TRBV5-4 and TRBJ1-2, with D unclear. CDR1 is SGHNT and CDR2 is YYREEE in the germline V gene (reference sequence). The V end was cut by 0 bases, the J end by 0 bases, with 6 bases between. This CDR3 contains 14 residues. CDR3 sequence (DNA): TGTGCCAGCAGCTTGGGTGTAGCTAACTATGGCTACACCTTC. Protein sequence: CASSLGVANYGYTF.

The chain joins TRBV29-1 to TRBJ2-1; 8 bases align to TRBD2. The CDR3 is made up of 15 amino acids. Trimming at V came to 2 bases and at J to 3 bases, leaving 6 bases not matched to a gene. Germline V gene sequence: CDR1 SQVTM, CDR2 ANQGSEA. The CDR3 DNA reads as TGCAGCGTTGAACGCCTAGCGGGTTTCTACAATGAGCAGTTCTTC. This encodes CSVERLAGFYNEQFF.

J is TRBJ2-3 and V is TRBV7-9; D is possibly TRBD2 (6 bases). Germline lookup yields CDR1 SEHNR and CDR2 FQNEAQ (reference sequence). V was clipped by 1 base and J by 0 bases, with 11 bases between them. The CDR3 length is 16 residues. The CDR3 here is CASSLVRGASTDTQYF. CDR3 coding DNA: TGTGCCAGCAGCTTAGTTCGCGGGGCTAGCACAGATACGCAGTATTTT.

This chain connects TRBV4-3 to TRBJ2-1; TRBD2 agrees at 9 bases. The CDR3 extends over 15 amino acids. CDR1 and CDR2 (germline): LGHNA, YSLEER. The J segment lost 6 bases and the V segment lost 4 bases, leaving 7 bases of the junction unmatched. CDR3 amino acids: CASSRGGAGSNEQFF. The CDR3 bases are TGCGCCAGCAGCCGCGGGGGGGCAGGGAGCAATGAGCAGTTCTTC.

The rearrangement joins TRBV5-1 to TRBJ1-1; D not certain. CDR1 is SGHRS, CDR2 YFSETQ, per germline. The CDR3 sequence is 11 residues long. The CDR3 is CPLGVSTEAFF. DNA for the CDR3: TGCCCACTCGGCGTGTCCACTGAAGCTTTCTTT.

The gene calls are TRBV6-5 and TRBJ2-5; 10 nucleotides line up with TRBD2. Germline V gives CDR1 MNHEY, CDR2 SVGAGI. The CDR3 spans 15 residues. Trimming cost V 2 bases and J 7 bases; bases outside gene matches: 7. CDR3 sequence: CASSYEASGSLTQYF. CDR3 DNA: TGTGCCAGCAGTTACGAGGCTAGCGGGAGCCTGACCCAGTACTTC.

The rearrangement joins TRBV6-6 to TRBJ2-3; 8 nucleotides agree with TRBD1. The length of the CDR3 is 15 residues. Trimming took 5 bases from V and 1 from J; bases not matched to a gene: 5. CDR1 is MNHNY, CDR2 SVGAGI, per germline (reference sequence). CDR3 in amino acids: CASSRGQGRTDTQYF. CDR3 nucleotide sequence: TGTGCCAGCAGTCGCGGACAGGGACGCACAGATACGCAGTATTTT.

The chain combines TRBV10-3 with TRBJ1-2; the D gene is possibly TRBD1 (6 bases). Trimming took off 3 bases at V and 8 bases at J, with 16 bases between the two ends. The CDR3 is 14 residues long. Germline values: CDR1 ENHRY, CDR2 SYGVKD. The CDR3 protein is CAISDAPGARGYTF. CDR3 DNA: TGTGCCATCAGTGATGCCCCAGGGGCCAGAGGCTACACCTTC.

The rearrangement links TRBV5-1 to TRBJ2-5; 11 bases match TRBD1. The CDR3 is made up of 17 amino acids. V lost 4 bases, J lost 6 bases, and 14 bases stayed unmatched. The germline gives CDR1 SGHRS, CDR2 YFSETQ. The CDR3 DNA is TGCGCCAGCAGCCTGAGAGGGGACAGGGGGTATACAAAGACCCAGTACTTC. Encoded protein: CASSLRGDRGYTKTQYF.

This chain joins TRBV5-1 and TRBJ1-3; D may be TRBD1 (5 bases). CDR1 is SGHRS, CDR2 YFSETQ, per germline. V dropped 0 bases and J dropped 1 base, with 5 bases sitting between them. The CDR3 extends over 14 amino acids. CDR3 coding DNA: TGCGCCAGCAGCTTGGGACAGTCTGGAAACACCATATATTTT. This sequence encodes CASSLGQSGNTIYF.

A note on this clone: Other DNA sequences from this sample encode an identical CDR3 as well. The chain combines TRBV5-6 with TRBJ2-7, with TRBD2 identical over 10 bases. Germline V lookup: CDR1 SGHDT, CDR2 YYEEEE. Trimming removed 4 bases from V and 5 bases from J; junction bases left unmatched: 9. CDR3 length equals 15 residues. CDR3 sequence reads: CASSLGAGGPHEQYF. In nucleotides, the CDR3 is TGTGCCAGCAGCCTGGGAGCGGGGGGGCCCCACGAGCAGTACTTC.

This chain connects TRBV4-3 to TRBJ1-2; tentative D call: TRBD1 (5 bases). Trimming cost V 0 bases and J 2 bases, with 13 bases left between them. The CDR3 length is 16 residues. Per germline, CDR1 LGHNA and CDR2 YSLEER. This CDR3 is CASSQDRWGGNYGYTF. The CDR3, as DNA: TGCGCCAGCAGCCAAGATCGGTGGGGCGGAAACTATGGCTACACCTTC.

V usage is TRBV5-1 and J usage is TRBJ2-3; 8 bases align to TRBD2. CDR3 size: 16 residues. J gave up 5 bases and V 0 bases, and 8 bases lay outside the gene matches. The germline CDR1 and CDR2 sequences are SGHRS and YFSETQ. The CDR3 DNA reads as TGCGCCAGCAGCTTGGCCGTTAGCGGGATGGGAGATACGCAGTATTTT. Translated, it gives CASSLAVSGMGDTQYF.